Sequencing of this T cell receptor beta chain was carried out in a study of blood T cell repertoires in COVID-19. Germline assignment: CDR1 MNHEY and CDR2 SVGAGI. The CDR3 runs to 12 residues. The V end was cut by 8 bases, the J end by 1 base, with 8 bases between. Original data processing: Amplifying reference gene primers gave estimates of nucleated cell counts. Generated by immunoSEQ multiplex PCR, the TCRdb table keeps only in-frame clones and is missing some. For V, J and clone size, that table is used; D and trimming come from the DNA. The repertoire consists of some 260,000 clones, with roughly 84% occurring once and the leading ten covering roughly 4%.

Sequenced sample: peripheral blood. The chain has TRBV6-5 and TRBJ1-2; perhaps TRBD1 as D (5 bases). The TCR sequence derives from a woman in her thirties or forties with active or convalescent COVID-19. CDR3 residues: CASLDSNYGYTF. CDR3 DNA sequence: TGTGCCAGCCTCGACAGTAACTATGGCTACACCTTC.